These 14 T cell receptor beta chains were all obtained from the same sample, sequenced in a study of blood T cell repertoires in COVID-19. TCRdb's copy holds only in-frame clones and misses some; the assay was immunoSEQ multiplex PCR. The data contain about 80,000 clones, around 86% of them singletons. Sequencing was done on a sample of peripheral blood. Receptors originate from a human donor in a cohort sampled during active COVID-19.

This clone has just a few counts. This chain uses TRBV9 with TRBJ2-2; TRBD1 matches 7 bases. The CDR3 is 16 amino acids. V lost 0 bases to trimming and J lost 2 bases; unmatched junction nucleotides: 4. Germline assignment: CDR1 SGDLS and CDR2 YYNGEE. CDR3: CASSVAAGGNTGELFF. The CDR3 DNA reads TGTGCCAGCAGCGTAGCGGCAGGGGGAAACACCGGGGAGCTGTTTTTT.

V usage is TRBV5-4 and J usage is TRBJ1-6; 8 positions match TRBD1. The CDR3 spans 15 residues. The V segment lost 2 bases and the J segment 10 bases; nucleotides outside the gene matches: 8. Looked up from germline, CDR1 is SGHNT and CDR2 is YYREEE (reference sequence). The CDR3 coding sequence is TGTGCCAGCAGCTTAGGAGAGACAGGGGTATCACCCCTCCACTTT. Encoded protein: CASSLGETGVSPLHF.

The chain employs TRBV28 and TRBJ1-1; D possibly corresponds to TRBD1 (6 bases). The germline V gene has CDR1 MDHEN and CDR2 SYDVKM. The CDR3 runs to 12 residues. V was trimmed by 6 bases and J by 7 bases, leaving 12 bases between them. The CDR3: CASSLTGREAFF. DNA of the CDR3: TGTGCCAGCAGCCTCACAGGGCGTGAAGCTTTCTTT.

The chain is built from TRBV19 and TRBJ1-4; 8 nucleotides agree with TRBD1. Trimming at V came to 5 bases and at J to 8 bases, leaving 10 bases not matched to a gene. The germline V gene has CDR1 LNHDA and CDR2 SQIVND (reference sequence). The CDR3 is 15 residues long. The CDR3 DNA follows: TGTGCCAGTAGTGGACAGGGAGGGTTGGGCGAAAAACTGTTTTTT. Encoded protein: CASSGQGGLGEKLFF.

This chain connects TRBV4-2 to TRBJ2-7; 8 bases agree with TRBD2. Germline lookup yields CDR1 LGHNA and CDR2 YNFKEQ. The CDR3 length is 14 residues. Losses at the gene ends were 4 bases for V and 3 bases for J; bases not matched to a gene: 5. The CDR3 nucleotides are TGTGCCAGCAGCCTAGGGACTAGTCTCTACGAGCAGTACTTC. Amino acid sequence: CASSLGTSLYEQYF.

The chain couples TRBV7-2 to TRBJ2-5; 9 nucleotides agree with TRBD1. CDR3 length: 17 residues. With 2 bases clipped from V and 2 bases from J, the junction kept 9 bases outside the gene matches. Germline V gene data show CDR1 as SGHTA and CDR2 as FQGNSA. The CDR3, as DNA: TGTGCCAGCAGCTTAAGAGGGGGGACAGGGCAGCAAGAGACCCAGTACTTC. Its translation: CASSLRGGTGQQETQYF.

This chain uses TRBV6-1 with TRBJ1-5; D not resolved. V lost 0 bases and J 2 bases, leaving 14 bases between the germline ends. The CDR3 is made up of 17 amino acids. CDR1 is MNHNS, CDR2 SASEGT, per germline. The CDR3 sequence is CASSEAREGLGNQPQHF. In nucleotides, the CDR3 is TGTGCCAGCAGTGAAGCGCGGGAAGGGCTAGGCAATCAGCCCCAGCATTTT.

V usage is TRBV28 and J usage is TRBJ1-2; 9 nucleotides align to TRBD1. The CDR3 extends over 15 amino acids. V lost 6 bases to trimming and J lost 2 bases; unmatched junction nucleotides: 7. Germline assignment: CDR1 MDHEN and CDR2 SYDVKM. The CDR3 region is CASRSPGQGNYGYTF. The CDR3 DNA follows: TGTGCCAGCAGATCACCGGGACAGGGAAACTATGGCTACACCTTC.

The CDR3 DNA reads as TGTGCCAGCAGCTTAGGTTCGGCGACAGGGGGCACAGATACGCAGTATTTT. This encodes CASSLGSATGGTDTQYF. This sequence joins TRBV7-9 and TRBJ2-3, with 8 bases that match TRBD1. The CDR3 consists of 17 residues. Germline V gene lookup returns CDR1 SEHNR and CDR2 FQNEAQ (reference sequence). V gave up 1 base and J gave up 1 base; unmatched junction bases: 7.

The chain has TRBV7-2 and TRBJ2-7, with a weak D call TRBD1 (5 bases). The V end lost 1 base, the J end lost 6 bases, and 10 bases lay between the germline ends. Looked up from germline, CDR1 is SGHTA and CDR2 is FQGNSA. The CDR3 contains 13 residues. CDR3 DNA: TGTGCCAGCAGCTTAGGGACACTTCTCGAGCAGTACTTC. It codes for CASSLGTLLEQYF.

The chain carries TRBV7-2 and TRBJ2-7; 8 bases align to TRBD2. Germline V gene lookup returns CDR1 SGHTA and CDR2 FQGNSA. The CDR3 loop spans 14 amino acids. V was clipped by 5 bases and J by 3 bases; unmatched bases: 6. CDR3 region: CASSESGGDYEQYF. The CDR3 DNA follows: TGTGCCAGCAGCGAAAGCGGGGGAGACTACGAGCAGTACTTC.

This chain joins TRBV27 and TRBJ1-5; TRBD1 is a possible D gene (6 bases). With 7 bases removed from V and 2 bases from J, the gap between germline ends came to 15 bases. The germline CDR1 and CDR2 sequences are MNHEY and SMNVEV (reference sequence). The CDR3 extends over 15 amino acids. CDR3 amino acids: CASTSSGGGNQPQHF. CDR3 DNA: TGTGCCAGCACTTCCTCGGGGGGCGGCAATCAGCCCCAGCATTTT.

The gene calls are TRBV28 and TRBJ1-4; tentatively, D is TRBD1 (6 bases). V gave up 3 bases and J gave up 6 bases, with 14 bases separating them. The germline gives CDR1 MDHEN, CDR2 SYDVKM. The CDR3 is made up of 15 amino acids. This chain's CDR3 is CASSFGGDTYEKLFF. DNA for the CDR3: TGTGCCAGCAGTTTCGGGGGGGACACCTATGAAAAACTGTTTTTT.

This clone was counted between two and nine times. The gene calls are TRBV27 and TRBJ1-6, with D unclear. CDR3 length equals 11 residues. Germline V gene lookup returns CDR1 MNHEY and CDR2 SMNVEV (reference sequence). V was shortened by 6 bases and J by 12 bases, with 9 bases between the two germline ends. CDR3 DNA sequence: TGTGCCAGCAGCCCCCCGCGACCCCTCCACTTT. It codes for CASSPPRPLHF.